Shown below are 9 T cell receptor beta chains from a single sample sequenced in a study of T cell responses to AZD1222 COVID-19 vaccine. Produced via immunoSEQ multiplex PCR; TCRdb's table is partial and in-frame only. The table lists 100,000 to 150,000 clones, 88% of them singletons. Sequencing used peripheral blood, obtained on day 0 of AZD1222 vaccination. These receptors came from an adult in good health.

V gene TRBV3-1 (or the pseudogene TRBV3-2) combines with J gene TRBJ2-7; the D is unclear. Trimming took 1 base from V and 0 from J, leaving 7 bases between them. The V gene's germline CDR1 is LGHDT and CDR2 YNNKEL (reference sequence). The CDR3 sequence is 14 residues long. The CDR3 protein is CASSQAPSSYEQYF. CDR3 in DNA: TGTGCCAGCAGCCAAGCACCGAGCTCCTACGAGCAGTACTTC.

This rearrangement joins TRBV10-3 to TRBJ1-2; maybe TRBD1 (5 bases). Trimming stripped 8 bases from V and 8 bases from J, with 12 bases between. Germline V lookup: CDR1 ENHRY, CDR2 SYGVKD. CDR3 size: 11 residues. In nucleotides, the CDR3 is TGTGCCATCGGGGACCCAGGCGGCTACACCTTC. This encodes CAIGDPGGYTF.

The chain carries TRBV27 and TRBJ2-3, with a possible D match to TRBD1 (7 bases). CDR3 length: 17 amino acids. The V gene's germline CDR1 is MNHEY and CDR2 SMNVEV (reference sequence). The ends were cut back, 3 bases at V and 0 bases at J, with 16 bases in the middle. The CDR3 protein is CASSFGQGGLSTDTQYF. The CDR3 DNA sequence: TGTGCCAGCAGTTTTGGGCAGGGGGGACTTAGCACAGATACGCAGTATTTT.

The rearrangement joins TRBV12-5 to TRBJ1-1; D is ambiguous. Looked up from germline, CDR1 is LGHNT and CDR2 is FRNRAP. CDR3 size: 14 residues. The V gene lost 4 bases and the J gene lost 6 bases, with 15 bases spanning the gap. The CDR3 loop reads CASGSREVGAEAFF. In DNA, the CDR3 is TGTGCTAGTGGTTCCCGGGAGGTGGGCGCTGAAGCTTTCTTT.

The V call is TRBV5-1, the J call TRBJ1-4, with D tentatively TRBD1 (5 bases). Trimming left V 0 bases short and J 7 bases short, with 13 bases between. The germline V gene has CDR1 SGHRS and CDR2 YFSETQ. The CDR3 has 15 residues. The CDR3 nucleotides read TGCGCCAGCAGCTTGGCCCCGGGGGGGGGTGAAAAACTGTTTTTT. Translating it yields CASSLAPGGGEKLFF.

This CDR3 reads CASSPRGGESTNEKLFF. CDR3 coding DNA: TGCGCCAGCAGCCCCCGTGGAGGGGAGTCAACTAATGAAAAACTGTTTTTT. This rearrangement joins TRBV4-1 to TRBJ1-4; a weak D match, TRBD1 (5 bases). The ends were cut back, 4 bases at V and 0 bases at J, with 15 bases in the middle. CDR3 size: 17 residues. The germline V gene encodes CDR1 MGHRA and CDR2 YSYEKL.

The DNA for the CDR3 is TGTGCCAGCAGTTTAGGGACTAGCGGGAGTTTCTACGAGCAGTACTTC. Its protein product is CASSLGTSGSFYEQYF. V is TRBV28 and J is TRBJ2-7; 14 bases align to TRBD2. Looked up from germline, CDR1 is MDHEN and CDR2 is SYDVKM. The CDR3 runs to 16 residues. Germline trimming cut 2 bases from V and 3 bases from J; bases unmatched to any gene: 3.

V usage is TRBV19 and J usage is TRBJ1-4; tentatively, D is TRBD1 (5 bases). This CDR3 contains 15 residues. Per germline, CDR1 LNHDA and CDR2 SQIVND (reference sequence). The ends were cut back, 6 bases at V and 4 bases at J, with 15 bases in the middle. The DNA for the CDR3 is TGTGCCAGTAGGACCACCGGGACGCTTAATGAAAAACTGTTTTTT. It codes for CASRTTGTLNEKLFF.

The V and J genes are TRBV15 and TRBJ2-3; D unclear. Trimming removed 3 bases at V and 4 bases at J, with 8 bases between. CDR1 is LNHNV and CDR2 is YYDKDF in the germline V gene (reference sequence). The CDR3 is 13 residues long. The CDR3 here is CATSRGSADTQYF. The CDR3 DNA sequence: TGTGCCACCAGCAGGGGCTCCGCAGATACGCAGTATTTT.